The source of this T cell receptor beta chain is a study of patients and donors after allogeneic stem cell transplantation. The sample holds many counts of this clonotype. The CDR3 loop spans 15 amino acids. Trimming removed 0 bases at V and 3 bases at J, with 12 bases between. Germline V lookup: CDR1 LGHNA, CDR2 YSLEER. A single record per CDR3 protein comes from TCRdb applying MiXCR to the RT-PCR reads. This table holds about 960,000 distinct CDR3 sequences, about a sixth found once. The sample comprised blood, either unsorted or a sorted T cell fraction (not recorded which). The receptor comes from a human donor who was either an allogeneic HSCT recipient or a stem cell or donor lymphocyte infusion donor (not recorded which). It is not recorded whose cells these are; they may come from a transplant donor. The chain couples TRBV4-3 to TRBJ2-7; perhaps TRBD2 as D (6 bases). CDR3 in DNA: TGCGCCAGCAGCCAAGATTCTGGGGAGGACTACGAGCAGTACTTC. This encodes CASSQDSGEDYEQYF.